Sequencing of this TCR beta chain was carried out in a study of CD8 T cells in ankylosing spondylitis. Study conclusions and caveats: Characteristic, it appeared, of ankylosing spondylitis blood was a TCR beta motif of several highly homologous variants. Researchers reportedly found disease-linked clones significantly enriched in matched ankylosing spondylitis synovial fluid.

TCRdb analysed the 5' RACE reads with MiXCR anew, one entry per CDR3 protein. The profile covers roughly 130,000 distinct CDR3 sequences, with roughly 8% appearing a single time and 7.3% taken by the ten largest. This clonotype was counted many times. Its specificity is unknown. Trimming pared 1 base from V and 2 bases from J, leaving 8 bases between. The germline V gene encodes CDR1 LGHNA and CDR2 YSLEER. There are 14 residues in the CDR3. The clonotype was recovered from a male donor with ankylosing spondylitis. Sample: synovial fluid, either unsorted or a sorted T cell fraction (not recorded which). The chain recombines TRBV4-3 with TRBJ1-2, with D hard to call. The CDR3 DNA sequence: TGCGCCAGCAGCCAAGTACCACGGAACTATGGCTACACCTTC. Its translation is CASSQVPRNYGYTF.